A selection of T cell receptor beta chains follows, all from one sample in a study of molecular identifiers for immune sequencing clone quantification. In TCRdb, the PCR reads were re-called with MiXCR into one record per CDR3 protein. The repertoire includes 85,000 to 100,000 distinct CDR3 sequences, approximately 24% of them detected once, and 0.85% to 1% sits in the top ten. The sequenced sample was naive CD8+ T cells from blood, with Jurkat cell RNA spiked in. The receptors were gathered from a human donor in good health. Some libraries in this study had Jurkat cell RNA spiked in. CDR3s include the opening cysteine and the closing phenylalanine or tryptophan. The order of the fields is J gene, D gene, clone size, V gene, CDR3 DNA, CDR3 protein. A D gene is named only where the DNA matches it firmly. Rows give clone size only sometimes, using once, few, many, or a class for an expanded clone.

j_gene: TRBJ2-1
d_gene: .
abundance: .
v_gene: TRBV6-2/TRBV6-3
CDR3nt: TGTGCCAGCACTCCAAAGGGGGAGGGTTTCTACAATGAGCAGTTCTTC
CDR3aa: CASTPKGEGFYNEQFF

j_gene: TRBJ2-3
d_gene: .
abundance: many
v_gene: TRBV6-5
CDR3nt: TGTGCCAGCAGTTACTCGGGGGCCACAGATACGCAGTATTTT
CDR3aa: CASSYSGATDTQYF

j_gene: TRBJ2-7
d_gene: .
abundance: many
v_gene: TRBV28
CDR3nt: TGTCCCAGCAGCCGTGGGAACTACGAGCAGTACTTC
CDR3aa: CPSSRGNYEQYF

j_gene: TRBJ2-3
d_gene: .
abundance: many
v_gene: TRBV7-6
CDR3nt: TGTGCCAGCAGCCGCAAAGTCACAGATACGCAGTATTTT
CDR3aa: CASSRKVTDTQYF

j_gene: TRBJ2-3
d_gene: .
abundance: many
v_gene: TRBV7-9
CDR3nt: TGTGCCAGCAGCTCCCCGTTCTACACAGATACGCAGTATTTT
CDR3aa: CASSSPFYTDTQYF

j_gene: TRBJ2-7
d_gene: TRBD2
abundance: few
v_gene: TRBV6-2/TRBV6-3
CDR3nt: TGTGCCAGCAGTTCGGGACTAGTTAGGAACGAGCAGTACTTC
CDR3aa: CASSSGLVRNEQYF

j_gene: TRBJ1-5
d_gene: TRBD1
abundance: many
v_gene: TRBV19
CDR3nt: TGTGCCAGTAGTGCAGGGGGAAGGAGCAATCAGCCCCAGCATTTT
CDR3aa: CASSAGGRSNQPQHF

j_gene: TRBJ1-6
d_gene: TRBD1
abundance: many
v_gene: TRBV19
CDR3nt: TGTGCCAGTAGTATGGGGGACAGGGGGTTAAATTCACCCCTCCACTTT
CDR3aa: CASSMGDRGLNSPLHF

j_gene: TRBJ2-2
d_gene: .
abundance: once
v_gene: TRBV6-2/TRBV6-3
CDR3nt: TGTGCCAGCAGTTACTTGGGCCTGGGGGAGCTGTTTTTT
CDR3aa: CASSYLGLGELFF

j_gene: TRBJ1-6
d_gene: .
abundance: many
v_gene: TRBV27
CDR3nt: TGTGCCAGCAGTTTATTCGTTCCGGGGGGCGCAGATTCACCCCTCCACTTT
CDR3aa: CASSLFVPGGADSPLHF

j_gene: TRBJ2-3
d_gene: TRBD2
abundance: few
v_gene: TRBV28
CDR3nt: TGTGCCAGCAGCACTAGCGGAAGCACAGATACGCAGTATTTT
CDR3aa: CASSTSGSTDTQYF

j_gene: TRBJ2-7
d_gene: .
abundance: .
v_gene: TRBV6-5
CDR3nt: TGTGCCAGCAGTTACTCGACTTACTCCGAGCTGTACTTC
CDR3aa: CASSYSTYSELYF

j_gene: TRBJ1-1
d_gene: .
abundance: many
v_gene: TRBV4-3
CDR3nt: TGCGCCAGCAGCCAAGACTTGAACTCTTTGAACACTGAAGCTTTCTTT
CDR3aa: CASSQDLNSLNTEAFF

j_gene: TRBJ2-7
d_gene: .
abundance: many
v_gene: TRBV6-2/TRBV6-3
CDR3nt: TGTGCCAGCAACCCGGGACTCTCCTACGAGCAGTACTTC
CDR3aa: CASNPGLSYEQYF

j_gene: TRBJ2-4
d_gene: TRBD2
abundance: .
v_gene: TRBV12-3/TRBV12-4
CDR3nt: TGTGCCAGCACAGCGGGGGGGAACATTCAGTACTTC
CDR3aa: CASTAGGNIQYF

j_gene: TRBJ2-3
d_gene: .
abundance: many
v_gene: TRBV7-2
CDR3nt: TGTGCCAGCAGCTTAATGGAAACGAGAAGCACAGATACGCAGTATTTT
CDR3aa: CASSLMETRSTDTQYF

j_gene: TRBJ2-7
d_gene: TRBD2
abundance: .
v_gene: TRBV30
CDR3nt: TGTGCCTGGAGTGGATGGACTAGCGGGAGAGGACGGTCGTTATACGAGCAGTACTTC
CDR3aa: CAWSGWTSGRGRSLYEQYF

j_gene: TRBJ2-1
d_gene: .
abundance: .
v_gene: TRBV4-1
CDR3nt: TGCGCCAGCAGCCATGTACAGCGGTGGATGGATGAGCAGTTCTTC
CDR3aa: CASSHVQRWMDEQFF

j_gene: TRBJ2-3
d_gene: .
abundance: few
v_gene: TRBV5-1
CDR3nt: TGCGCCAGCAGCTTGTCGACGAAGGCCCCTAGCACAGATACGCAGTATTTT
CDR3aa: CASSLSTKAPSTDTQYF

j_gene: TRBJ2-5
d_gene: .
abundance: few
v_gene: TRBV20-1
CDR3nt: TGCAGTGCTAAGGACGGAGAAAGAAGAGGGACCCAGTACTTC
CDR3aa: CSAKDGERRGTQYF

j_gene: TRBJ1-1
d_gene: .
abundance: many
v_gene: TRBV27
CDR3nt: TGTGCCAGCAGGGAATATGGGTCTGAAGCTTTCTTT
CDR3aa: CASREYGSEAFF

j_gene: TRBJ1-2
d_gene: TRBD1
abundance: many
v_gene: TRBV4-1
CDR3nt: TGCGCCAGCAGCCAAGATCCGGTAGGGGGCCAAGGCGGCTACACCTTC
CDR3aa: CASSQDPVGGQGGYTF

j_gene: TRBJ2-7
d_gene: TRBD1
abundance: .
v_gene: TRBV5-8
CDR3nt: TGCCCCAGCAGTTACTTTGGACAGGGGGCAGACGAGCAGTACTTC
CDR3aa: CPSSYFGQGADEQYF

j_gene: TRBJ2-7
d_gene: TRBD2
abundance: many
v_gene: TRBV18
CDR3nt: TGTGCCAGCTCACGAGCGGGAGCCTACGAGCAGTACTTC
CDR3aa: CASSRAGAYEQYF

j_gene: TRBJ2-7
d_gene: TRBD1
abundance: few
v_gene: TRBV24-1
CDR3nt: TGTGCCACCAGTGCCAGGGGGTTCCGCTCCTACGGGCAGTACTTC
CDR3aa: CATSARGFRSYGQYF

j_gene: TRBJ1-2
d_gene: TRBD1
abundance: many
v_gene: TRBV4-3
CDR3nt: TGCGCCAGCAGCCAGGATAGGGGGCCAGGCTATGGCTACACCTTC
CDR3aa: CASSQDRGPGYGYTF

j_gene: TRBJ2-7
d_gene: .
abundance: many
v_gene: TRBV9
CDR3nt: TGTGCCAGCAGCGTAAGGGCCACTGGCCACGAGCAGTACTTC
CDR3aa: CASSVRATGHEQYF

j_gene: TRBJ2-3
d_gene: .
abundance: many
v_gene: TRBV11-2
CDR3nt: TGTGCCAGCAGCTTCGTAGCGGATTTTAGCACAGATACGCAGTATTTT
CDR3aa: CASSFVADFSTDTQYF

j_gene: TRBJ2-7
d_gene: TRBD1
abundance: many
v_gene: TRBV7-9
CDR3nt: TGTGCCAGCAGCTCGTCCCGGGACAGGCTAAGCTACGAGCAGTACTTC
CDR3aa: CASSSSRDRLSYEQYF

j_gene: TRBJ1-1
d_gene: .
abundance: few
v_gene: TRBV7-3
CDR3nt: TGTGCCAGCAGCGCCCACAAGGACACTGAAGCTTTCTTT
CDR3aa: CASSAHKDTEAFF

j_gene: TRBJ1-1
d_gene: .
abundance: many
v_gene: TRBV27
CDR3nt: TGTGCCAGCAGTTTCGCAGGGGCGAACACTGAAGCTTTCTTT
CDR3aa: CASSFAGANTEAFF

j_gene: TRBJ1-1
d_gene: TRBD1
abundance: .
v_gene: TRBV6-1
CDR3nt: TGTGCCAGCGGGGAGACAGGGGCGCGGGATACTGAAGCTTTCTTT
CDR3aa: CASGETGARDTEAFF

j_gene: TRBJ1-2
d_gene: .
abundance: many
v_gene: TRBV4-1
CDR3nt: TGCGCCAGCAAGCTATCGGACACGACTAACTATGGCTACACCTTC
CDR3aa: CASKLSDTTNYGYTF

j_gene: TRBJ2-7
d_gene: TRBD1
abundance: few
v_gene: TRBV27
CDR3nt: TGTGCCAGCAGTTTAGGGACAGGGGGTTTGGCCTACGAGCAGTACTTC
CDR3aa: CASSLGTGGLAYEQYF

j_gene: TRBJ2-1
d_gene: TRBD2
abundance: few
v_gene: TRBV4-3
CDR3nt: TGCGCCAGCAGCCAAGATCTAGGAGGGACAGGGAAGTCTAGCGGGAGGGCCGGGGAGCAGTTCTTC
CDR3aa: CASSQDLGGTGKSSGRAGEQFF